Listed below are T cell receptor beta chains from one sample, sequenced in a study of cytomegalovirus exposure and HLA in healthy donors. The table came from immunoSEQ multiplex PCR; TCRdb's copy has only in-frame clones and leaves some out. Found here are some 200,000 clones, 85% to 90% of them singletons; the top ten hold 1%. Material: PBMCs. The receptors were gathered from a woman younger than 30 in good health and CMV-seronegative. CDR3s include the opening cysteine and the closing phenylalanine or tryptophan. Each record gives: clone size, J gene, V gene, D gene, CDR3 protein, CDR3 DNA. D genes are given only for firm matches. Where a row states a size, it is once, few, many or the class of an expanded clone; other rows omit it.

clone_size: -; j_call: TRBJ2-7; v_call: TRBV27; d_call: TRBD2; cdr3_aa: CASSGGSGSFWYEQYF; cdr3_nt: TGTGCCAGCAGTGGCGGTAGCGGGAGTTTTTGGTACGAGCAGTACTTC
clone_size: -; j_call: TRBJ2-2; v_call: TRBV15; d_call: -; cdr3_aa: CATSRQVADTGELFF; cdr3_nt: TGTGCCACCAGCAGGCAGGTAGCGGACACCGGGGAGCTGTTTTTT
clone_size: few; j_call: TRBJ2-6; v_call: TRBV19; d_call: -; cdr3_aa: CASSPSGANVLTF; cdr3_nt: TGTGCCAGTAGTCCCTCCGGGGCCAACGTCCTGACTTTC
clone_size: -; j_call: TRBJ2-3; v_call: TRBV6-6; d_call: TRBD1; cdr3_aa: CASSRDRDTDTQYF; cdr3_nt: TGTGCCAGCAGCAGGGACAGAGACACAGATACGCAGTATTTT
clone_size: -; j_call: TRBJ2-7; v_call: TRBV7-2; d_call: TRBD1; cdr3_aa: CASSLATGTGQYEQYF; cdr3_nt: TGTGCCAGCAGCTTAGCCACCGGGACAGGGCAGTACGAGCAGTACTTC
clone_size: -; j_call: TRBJ2-1; v_call: TRBV7-9; d_call: TRBD2; cdr3_aa: CASSPAAGASSYNEQFF; cdr3_nt: TGTGCCAGCAGCCCAGCAGCGGGAGCCAGCTCCTACAATGAGCAGTTCTTC
clone_size: -; j_call: TRBJ2-1; v_call: TRBV11-2; d_call: TRBD2; cdr3_aa: CASSPGLAGYNEQFF; cdr3_nt: TGTGCCAGCAGCCCTGGACTAGCGGGATACAATGAGCAGTTCTTC
clone_size: -; j_call: TRBJ2-1; v_call: TRBV7-9; d_call: TRBD2; cdr3_aa: CSSSLSGYRGSSYNEQFF; cdr3_nt: TGTTCCAGCAGCTTATCAGGCTACCGCGGGAGCTCCTACAATGAGCAGTTCTTC
clone_size: -; j_call: TRBJ1-2; v_call: TRBV5-1; d_call: TRBD1; cdr3_aa: CASSPITGEVGYTF; cdr3_nt: TGCGCCAGCAGCCCGATAACAGGGGAGGTTGGCTACACCTTC
clone_size: -; j_call: TRBJ2-7; v_call: TRBV27; d_call: -; cdr3_aa: CASSQGGLSYEQYF; cdr3_nt: TGTGCCAGCAGCCAAGGGGGTCTCTCCTACGAGCAGTACTTC
clone_size: once; j_call: TRBJ2-6; v_call: TRBV15; d_call: -; cdr3_aa: CATSRRTASSGANGLTF; cdr3_nt: TGTGCCACCAGCAGAAGGACGGCCAGCTCTGGGGCCAACGGCCTGACTTTC
clone_size: -; j_call: TRBJ2-1; v_call: TRBV2; d_call: TRBD2; cdr3_aa: CASSSLRGGLDEQFF; cdr3_nt: TGTGCCAGCAGTTCCTTGCGGGGGGGCCTCGATGAGCAGTTCTTC
clone_size: -; j_call: TRBJ2-7; v_call: TRBV5-4; d_call: -; cdr3_aa: CASSADWREQYF; cdr3_nt: TGTGCCAGCAGCGCGGATTGGCGCGAGCAGTACTTC
clone_size: -; j_call: TRBJ2-7; v_call: TRBV4-3; d_call: -; cdr3_aa: CASSQDGTRTYEQYF; cdr3_nt: TGCGCCAGCAGCCAAGACGGGACAAGAACCTACGAGCAGTACTTC
clone_size: -; j_call: TRBJ2-1; v_call: TRBV7-6; d_call: TRBD2; cdr3_aa: CASSLGLAGGGEQFF; cdr3_nt: TGTGCCAGCAGCCTGGGACTAGCGGGAGGGGGTGAGCAGTTCTTC
clone_size: -; j_call: TRBJ2-7; v_call: TRBV4-1; d_call: -; cdr3_aa: CASSQDHGEQYF; cdr3_nt: TGCGCCAGCAGCCAAGATCACGGCGAGCAGTACTTC
clone_size: -; j_call: TRBJ2-7; v_call: TRBV7-2; d_call: TRBD2; cdr3_aa: CASSFHGMTSGYSSYEQYF; cdr3_nt: TGTGCCAGCAGCTTTCATGGGATGACTAGCGGGTACAGCTCCTACGAGCAGTACTTC
clone_size: -; j_call: TRBJ2-3; v_call: TRBV10-2; d_call: TRBD2; cdr3_aa: CTSSDPSPGRGSYTDTQYF; cdr3_nt: TGCACCAGCAGTGATCCCTCCCCAGGGCGGGGGAGCTACACAGATACGCAGTATTTT
clone_size: -; j_call: TRBJ2-7; v_call: TRBV4-3; d_call: -; cdr3_aa: CASSQDGGLSYEQYF; cdr3_nt: TGCGCCAGCAGCCAAGACGGGGGGCTCTCCTACGAGCAGTACTTC
clone_size: -; j_call: TRBJ2-1; v_call: TRBV7-6; d_call: -; cdr3_aa: CASSLDGGGIYNEQFF; cdr3_nt: TGTGCCAGCAGCTTAGACGGCGGCGGGATCTACAATGAGCAGTTCTTC
clone_size: -; j_call: TRBJ2-7; v_call: TRBV9; d_call: -; cdr3_aa: CASSVAGGGHEQYF; cdr3_nt: TGTGCCAGCAGCGTAGCTGGGGGCGGACACGAGCAGTACTTC
clone_size: -; j_call: TRBJ1-5; v_call: TRBV5-1; d_call: -; cdr3_aa: CASSVDGQGPQHF; cdr3_nt: TGCGCCAGCAGCGTCGACGGGCAGGGGCCCCAGCATTTT
clone_size: -; j_call: TRBJ1-6; v_call: TRBV11-2; d_call: -; cdr3_aa: CASSLVTGGSPLHF; cdr3_nt: TGTGCCAGCAGCTTAGTTACCGGAGGGTCACCCCTCCACTTT
clone_size: -; j_call: TRBJ2-2; v_call: TRBV9; d_call: -; cdr3_aa: CASSVELVPGELFF; cdr3_nt: TGTGCCAGCAGCGTAGAACTAGTTCCCGGGGAGCTGTTTTTT
clone_size: -; j_call: TRBJ2-7; v_call: TRBV7-6; d_call: TRBD1; cdr3_aa: CASSLGAGTGGIYEQYF; cdr3_nt: TGTGCCAGCAGCTTAGGAGCAGGGACAGGGGGAATCTACGAGCAGTACTTC
clone_size: -; j_call: TRBJ2-3; v_call: TRBV7-2; d_call: -; cdr3_aa: CASSLMGSGTSTDTQYF; cdr3_nt: TGTGCCAGCAGCTTAATGGGTAGCGGCACTAGCACAGATACGCAGTATTTT
clone_size: -; j_call: TRBJ2-1; v_call: TRBV13; d_call: TRBD2; cdr3_aa: CASSSRTSGIYNEQFF; cdr3_nt: TGTGCCAGCAGCTCCAGGACTAGCGGGATTTACAATGAGCAGTTCTTC
clone_size: -; j_call: TRBJ1-2; v_call: TRBV30; d_call: TRBD1; cdr3_aa: CAWGAGTGNGYTF; cdr3_nt: TGTGCCTGGGGAGCCGGGACAGGGAATGGCTACACCTTC
clone_size: -; j_call: TRBJ2-5; v_call: TRBV5-1; d_call: TRBD1; cdr3_aa: CASSQTGNQETQYF; cdr3_nt: TGCGCCAGCAGCCAGACAGGGAACCAAGAGACCCAGTACTTC
clone_size: -; j_call: TRBJ2-2; v_call: TRBV10-1; d_call: -; cdr3_aa: CASSGSGADTGELFF; cdr3_nt: TGCGCCAGCAGTGGTTCAGGGGCTGACACCGGGGAGCTGTTTTTT
clone_size: -; j_call: TRBJ2-5; v_call: TRBV7-9; d_call: -; cdr3_aa: CASSPALARDYETQYF; cdr3_nt: TGTGCCAGCAGCCCGGCCCTGGCCAGGGATTACGAGACCCAGTACTTC
clone_size: -; j_call: TRBJ2-3; v_call: TRBV4-1; d_call: TRBD2; cdr3_aa: CASSQESLAGALGDTQYF; cdr3_nt: TGCGCCAGCAGCCAAGAAAGTCTAGCGGGGGCCCTGGGAGATACGCAGTATTTT
clone_size: -; j_call: TRBJ1-6; v_call: TRBV7-9; d_call: -; cdr3_aa: CASSLGSSYNSPLHF; cdr3_nt: TGTGCCAGCAGCTTAGGGAGCTCCTATAATTCACCCCTCCACTTT
clone_size: -; j_call: TRBJ2-5; v_call: TRBV5-6; d_call: TRBD2; cdr3_aa: CASSMRGETQYF; cdr3_nt: TGTGCCAGCAGCATGCGGGGGGAGACCCAGTACTTC
clone_size: -; j_call: TRBJ2-1; v_call: TRBV6-5; d_call: TRBD2; cdr3_aa: CASSKLAGLYNEQFF; cdr3_nt: TGTGCCAGCAGCAAACTAGCGGGGCTTTACAATGAGCAGTTCTTC
clone_size: -; j_call: TRBJ2-2; v_call: TRBV10-2; d_call: TRBD2; cdr3_aa: CASQGREVLRNTGELFF; cdr3_nt: TGCGCCAGCCAGGGGCGGGAGGTCCTGCGGAACACCGGGGAGCTGTTTTTT
clone_size: -; j_call: TRBJ1-2; v_call: TRBV7-9; d_call: TRBD1; cdr3_aa: CASSRQTGKFGFSYGYTF; cdr3_nt: TGTGCCAGCAGCCGACAGACAGGGAAGTTTGGTTTCTCCTATGGCTACACCTTC
clone_size: -; j_call: TRBJ1-2; v_call: TRBV6-1; d_call: TRBD1; cdr3_aa: CASRPTGAYGYTF; cdr3_nt: TGTGCCAGCAGGCCGACAGGGGCCTATGGCTACACCTTC
clone_size: -; j_call: TRBJ2-3; v_call: TRBV10-3; d_call: TRBD2; cdr3_aa: CATRSERERADTQYF; cdr3_nt: TGTGCCACCAGGTCGGAGCGGGAGAGGGCAGATACGCAGTATTTT
clone_size: -; j_call: TRBJ2-2; v_call: TRBV2; d_call: -; cdr3_aa: CASSETHLRNTGELFF; cdr3_nt: TGTGCCAGCAGTGAAACCCACCTTAGGAACACCGGGGAGCTGTTTTTT
clone_size: -; j_call: TRBJ1-4; v_call: TRBV5-4; d_call: TRBD1; cdr3_aa: CASSQDRGNEKLFF; cdr3_nt: TGTGCCAGCAGCCAGGACAGGGGAAATGAAAAACTGTTTTTT
clone_size: -; j_call: TRBJ1-1; v_call: TRBV4-1; d_call: TRBD1; cdr3_aa: CASSQEWRGLGKTEAFF; cdr3_nt: TGCGCCAGCAGCCAAGAATGGAGGGGGCTAGGAAAAACTGAAGCTTTCTTT
clone_size: -; j_call: TRBJ2-1; v_call: TRBV5-1; d_call: TRBD2; cdr3_aa: CASSLDEGGLANEQFF; cdr3_nt: TGCGCCAGCAGCTTGGACGAGGGGGGACTAGCGAATGAGCAGTTCTTC
clone_size: -; j_call: TRBJ1-2; v_call: TRBV19; d_call: -; cdr3_aa: CATRTDTIYGYTF; cdr3_nt: TGTGCCACCAGGACGGACACAATCTATGGCTACACCTTC
clone_size: -; j_call: TRBJ2-1; v_call: TRBV5-4; d_call: -; cdr3_aa: CASSLSLAVYNEQFF; cdr3_nt: TGTGCCAGCAGCTTGTCTCTAGCCGTCTACAATGAGCAGTTCTTC
clone_size: -; j_call: TRBJ2-7; v_call: TRBV4-1; d_call: -; cdr3_aa: CASSQGGFEQYF; cdr3_nt: TGCGCCAGCAGCCAAGGAGGGTTCGAGCAGTACTTC
clone_size: -; j_call: TRBJ2-1; v_call: TRBV7-2; d_call: TRBD2; cdr3_aa: CASTIRTSSEQFF; cdr3_nt: TGTGCCAGCACAATCCGGACTAGTAGTGAGCAGTTCTTC